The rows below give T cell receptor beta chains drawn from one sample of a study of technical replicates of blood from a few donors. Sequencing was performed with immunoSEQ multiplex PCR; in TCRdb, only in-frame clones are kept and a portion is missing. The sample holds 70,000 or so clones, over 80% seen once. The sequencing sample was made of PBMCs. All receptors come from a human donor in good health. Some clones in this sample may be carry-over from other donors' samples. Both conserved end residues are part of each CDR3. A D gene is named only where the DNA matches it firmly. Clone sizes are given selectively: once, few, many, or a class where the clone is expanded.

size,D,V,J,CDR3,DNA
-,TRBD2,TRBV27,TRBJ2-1,CASSTASGLYNEQFF,TGTGCCAGCAGTACCGCTAGCGGCCTCTACAATGAGCAGTTCTTC
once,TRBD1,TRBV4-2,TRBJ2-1,CASSQDRDSYNEQFF,TGTGCCAGCAGCCAAGATAGGGACAGTTACAATGAGCAGTTCTTC
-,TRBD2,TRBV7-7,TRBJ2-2,CASSSTSGTRTGELFF,TGTGCCAGCAGCTCCACTAGCGGGACTAGGACCGGGGAGCTGTTTTTT
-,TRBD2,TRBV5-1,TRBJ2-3,CASSLELAGGPATDTQYF,TGCGCCAGCAGCTTGGAACTAGCGGGGGGGCCGGCCACAGATACGCAGTATTTT
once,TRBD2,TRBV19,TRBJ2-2,CASSIRAGGVHGELFF,TGTGCCAGTAGTATCCGGGCGGGAGGTGTTCACGGGGAGCTGTTTTTT
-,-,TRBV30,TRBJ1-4,CAWSDDSTLNEKLFF,TGTGCCTGGAGTGATGACAGTACTCTAAATGAAAAACTGTTTTTT
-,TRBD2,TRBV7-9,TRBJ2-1,CASSPSGLAGVYEQFF,TGTGCCAGCAGCCCCTCGGGACTAGCGGGAGTGTATGAGCAGTTCTTC
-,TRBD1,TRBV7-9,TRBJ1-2,CASSLGGQGSYGYTF,TGTGCCAGCAGCCTCGGAGGACAGGGCAGCTATGGCTACACCTTC
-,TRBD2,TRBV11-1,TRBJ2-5,CASSTQLADSQETQYF,TGTGCCAGCAGCACTCAACTAGCGGATAGCCAAGAGACCCAGTACTTC
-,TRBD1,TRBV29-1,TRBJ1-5,CSVGGQGDGQPQHF,TGCAGCGTGGGCGGGCAGGGGGACGGCCAGCCCCAGCATTTT
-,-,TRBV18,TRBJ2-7,CASSAGQTSYEQYF,TGTGCCAGCTCCGCGGGACAGACCTCCTACGAGCAGTACTTC
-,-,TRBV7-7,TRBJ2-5,CASSPSSAGETQYF,TGTGCCAGCAGCCCCAGCAGCGCCGGGGAGACCCAGTACTTC
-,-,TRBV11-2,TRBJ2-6,CASSLYAFSGANVLTF,TGTGCCAGCAGCTTATACGCGTTCTCTGGGGCCAACGTCCTGACTTTC
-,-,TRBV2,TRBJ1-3,CASSHSRQPPGNTIYF,TGTGCCAGCAGTCATAGCCGGCAACCACCTGGAAACACCATATATTTT
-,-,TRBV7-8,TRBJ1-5,CASSSEGGGNQPQHF,TGTGCCAGCAGCTCGGAGGGAGGTGGCAATCAGCCCCAGCATTTT
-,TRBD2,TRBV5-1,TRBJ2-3,CASSLAWSSGTTDTQYF,TGCGCCAGCAGCTTGGCCTGGTCTAGCGGGACCACAGATACGCAGTATTTT
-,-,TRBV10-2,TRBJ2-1,CASSIQRANNEQFF,TGCGCCAGCAGTATACAGAGAGCAAACAATGAGCAGTTCTTC
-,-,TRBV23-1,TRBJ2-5,CASSQAREETQYF,TGCGCCAGCAGTCAGGCTAGGGAGGAGACCCAGTACTTC
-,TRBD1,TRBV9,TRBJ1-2,CASSVTGTDYGYTF,TGTGCCAGCAGCGTTACCGGGACAGACTATGGCTACACCTTC
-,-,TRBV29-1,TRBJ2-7,CSVRPVAGSYEQYF,TGCAGCGTTCGCCCGGTGGCAGGCTCCTACGAGCAGTACTTC
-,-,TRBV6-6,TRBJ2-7,CASSYSRRTYEQYF,TGTGCCAGCAGTTACTCACGGAGAACCTACGAGCAGTACTTC
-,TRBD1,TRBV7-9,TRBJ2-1,CASSPGTVTYNEQFF,TGTGCCAGCAGCCCTGGGACAGTAACCTACAATGAGCAGTTCTTC
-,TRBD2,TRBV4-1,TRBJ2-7,CASSPNILGRDSYEQYF,TGCGCCAGCAGCCCAAACATTCTCGGGAGGGACTCCTACGAGCAGTACTTC
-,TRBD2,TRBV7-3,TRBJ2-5,CASSSLAGGGETQYF,TGTGCCAGCAGCTCTCTAGCGGGGGGAGGGGAGACCCAGTACTTC
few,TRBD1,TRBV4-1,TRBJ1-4,CASSTQGGGNEKLFF,TGCGCCAGCAGCACTCAAGGGGGCGGGAATGAAAAACTGTTTTTT
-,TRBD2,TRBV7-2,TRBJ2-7,CASSLSGMSSYEQYF,TGTGCCAGCAGCCTTAGCGGGATGAGCTCCTACGAGCAGTACTTC
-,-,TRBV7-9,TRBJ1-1,CASSSGQLPNTEAFF,TGTGCCAGCAGCTCAGGACAGTTGCCGAACACTGAAGCTTTCTTT
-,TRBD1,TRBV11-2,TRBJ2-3,CASGQGADTQYF,TGTGCCAGTGGACAGGGTGCTGATACGCAGTATTTT
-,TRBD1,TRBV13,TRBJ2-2,CASRRRYRGANTGELFF,TGTGCCAGCAGGAGACGATACAGGGGAGCGAACACCGGGGAGCTGTTTTTT